Shown below are 18 T cell receptor beta chains from a single sample sequenced in a study of T cells in localized non-small cell lung cancer (dated by TCRdb to about 2020). Library construction relied on the immunoSEQ multiplex PCR assay. TCRdb limited this immuneACCESS table to in-frame rearrangements with V and J called. A share of clones is missing; checked studies link under half to unresolved V genes, and the rest is unexplained. The sample includes tens of thousands of clones, with roughly 84% observed a single time. The ten largest account for 7.8% of the sample. The sample consisted of PBMCs, taken before any cancer treatment. The receptors come from a man aged 40 to 69 with stage II lung adenocarcinoma.

The J gene is TRBJ2-5, the V gene TRBV18; 9 positions match TRBD1. The CDR3 sequence is 15 residues long. Germline values: CDR1 KGHSH, CDR2 LQKENI. V lost 2 bases to trimming and J lost 2 bases; unmatched junction nucleotides: 3. CDR3 coding DNA: TGTGCCAGCTCACCAGAGACAGGGGGACAAGAGACCCAGTACTTC. Translated, it gives CASSPETGGQETQYF.

CDR3 DNA sequence: TGTGCCAGCAGCCAACTAGCGGGGGGCCCGGGGAATGAGCAGTTCTTC. Translated: CASSQLAGGPGNEQFF. The V call is TRBV5-5, the J call TRBJ2-1; 12 bases are shared with TRBD2. Germline CDR1 SGHKS, CDR2 YYEKEE (reference sequence). The CDR3 is made up of 16 amino acids. The V segment lost 4 bases and the J segment 7 bases; nucleotides outside the gene matches: 9.

The chain links TRBV19 to TRBJ2-7, with a possible D match to TRBD2 (6 bases). CDR3 size: 13 residues. Germline CDR1 and CDR2: LNHDA and SQIVND (reference sequence). The V end was cut by 6 bases, the J end by 0 bases, with 9 bases between. DNA for the CDR3: TGTGCCAGTAGGGAGGGGCCCTCCTACGAGCAGTACTTC. Its protein is CASREGPSYEQYF.

The chain combines TRBV5-5 with TRBJ1-6; D unresolved. V shed 0 bases and J shed 10 bases, with 11 bases lying between them. CDR3 length equals 14 residues. CDR1 and CDR2 (germline): SGHKS, YYEKEE (reference sequence). CDR3 residues: CASSLGPSASPLHF. The DNA of the CDR3 is TGTGCCAGCAGCTTGGGACCGTCTGCCTCACCCCTCCACTTT.

This clone was detected once. The chain joins TRBV6-5 to TRBJ2-5; 9 bases are a match to TRBD1. With V trimmed by 7 bases and J by 2 bases, 8 bases remained unmatched. Per germline, CDR1 MNHEY and CDR2 SVGAGI. This CDR3 has 15 amino acids. The CDR3 loop reads CASNHRGQGQETQYF. DNA for the CDR3: TGTGCCAGCAATCACAGGGGGCAGGGACAAGAGACCCAGTACTTC.

The rearrangement uses TRBV28 and TRBJ1-1, with unresolved D. The CDR3 sequence is 15 residues long. Germline lookup yields CDR1 MDHEN and CDR2 SYDVKM. V gave up 8 bases and J gave up 6 bases, with 22 bases separating them. In nucleotides, the CDR3 is TGTGCCAGCTCCTTATACATGGGTGGGCGGCCTGAAGCTTTCTTT. This gives the protein CASSLYMGGRPEAFF.

The chain employs TRBV28 and TRBJ1-4, with TRBD1 matching 7 bases. Losses at the gene ends were 6 bases for V and 8 bases for J; bases not matched to a gene: 15. CDR1 and CDR2 (germline): MDHEN, SYDVKM. CDR3 length equals 16 residues. CDR3 sequence (DNA): TGTGCCAGCAGGAACTACAGGGGCAGGAGTTTGGAAAAACTGTTTTTT. The encoded protein is CASRNYRGRSLEKLFF. The full variable domain, rest sourced from reference TRBV28 and TRBJ1-4, is DVKVTQSSRYLVKRTGEKVFLECVQDMDHENMFWYRQDPGLGLRLIYFSYDVKMKEKGDIPEGYSVSREKKERFSLILESASTNQTSMYLCASRNYRGRSLEKLFFGSGTQLSVL.

As DNA, the CDR3 is TGTGCCACCAGCAAAACTAGCGGGAGTTCAAATGAGCAGTTCTTC. Translation: CATSKTSGSSNEQFF. The rearrangement joins TRBV15 to TRBJ2-1; 11 positions match TRBD2. The CDR3 runs 15 residues. Germline lookup yields CDR1 LNHNV and CDR2 YYDKDF (reference sequence). V lost 4 bases, J lost 7 bases, and 6 bases stayed unmatched.

This clone was observed a few times. This sequence joins TRBV29-1 and TRBJ1-3; D is uncertain. V lost 5 bases to trimming and J lost 4 bases, with 12 bases between them. The CDR3 spans 13 residues. The germline V gene has CDR1 SQVTM and CDR2 ANQGSEA. This chain's CDR3 is CSVRRTGGNTIYF. The DNA for the CDR3 is TGCAGCGTTAGGAGGACGGGGGGAAACACCATATATTTT.

The chain recombines TRBV5-1 with TRBJ1-2; 9 positions agree with TRBD1. Germline lookup yields CDR1 SGHRS and CDR2 YFSETQ. Germline trimming cut 2 bases from V and 4 bases from J; bases unmatched to any gene: 3. This CDR3 region has 14 residues. The CDR3 loop reads CASSFTGGGYGYTF. CDR3 DNA sequence: TGCGCCAGCAGCTTCACAGGGGGCGGCTATGGCTACACCTTC.

V and J are TRBV9 and TRBJ2-3, with 11 bases that match TRBD2. The CDR3 is 16 residues long. Per the germline V gene, CDR1 is SGDLS and CDR2 is YYNGEE. The trim removed 4 bases at V and 1 base at J, leaving 5 bases unmatched. The CDR3 bases are TGTGCCAGCAGCCTGCAACTAGCGGGAGGCACAGATACGCAGTATTTT. Translating gives CASSLQLAGGTDTQYF.

The V call is TRBV4-2, the J call TRBJ2-3; D ambiguous. There are 13 residues in the CDR3. In germline, CDR1 is LGHNA, CDR2 YNFKEQ. V lost 3 bases, J lost 2 bases, and 6 bases lay in between. DNA for the CDR3: TGTGCCAGCAGCCATCCATCCACAGATACGCAGTATTTT. Protein sequence: CASSHPSTDTQYF.

The CDR3 region has the DNA TGTGCCAGCAAGGGGACAGGGGAAGGTCAGCCCCAGCATTTT. It specifies CASKGTGEGQPQHF. The rearrangement links TRBV6-6 to TRBJ1-5; 10 bases are shared with TRBD1. The junction had 6 bases not matched to a gene; V was cut back by 7 bases and J by 6 bases. The CDR3 runs 14 residues. CDR1 is MNHNY, CDR2 SVGAGI, per germline (reference sequence).

This chain uses TRBV7-2 with TRBJ1-2; a weak D match, TRBD1 (6 bases). Germline lookup yields CDR1 SGHTA and CDR2 FQGNSA. Trimming pared 2 bases from V and 6 bases from J, leaving 10 bases between. The CDR3 loop spans 13 amino acids. The CDR3 DNA follows: TGTGCCAGCAGCTTAATCAGGGGCGATGGCTACACCTTC. Protein product: CASSLIRGDGYTF.

The chain uses TRBV10-3 and TRBJ1-6; 7 bases line up with TRBD1. Germline CDR1 ENHRY, CDR2 SYGVKD. The CDR3 totals 12 residues. J gave up 7 bases and V 6 bases, and 0 bases lay outside the gene matches. The CDR3 DNA reads as TGTGCCATCAGGACAGGGAATTCACCCCTCCACTTT. Translation: CAIRTGNSPLHF.

The chain has TRBV5-4 and TRBJ2-1; D is undetermined. Trimming stripped 4 bases from V and 6 bases from J, with 11 bases between. Germline lookup yields CDR1 SGHNT and CDR2 YYREEE (reference sequence). The CDR3 consists of 13 residues. The CDR3, as DNA: TGTGCCAGCAGCCTTTATAACCCCAATGAGCAGTTCTTC. Translation: CASSLYNPNEQFF. The full variable domain, rest sourced from reference TRBV5-4 and TRBJ2-1, is ETGVTQSPTHLIKTRGQQVTLRCSSQSGHNTVSWYQQALGQGPQFIFQYYREEENGRGNFPPRFSGLQFPNYSSELNVNALELDDSALYLCASSLYNPNEQFFGPGTRLTVL.

J is TRBJ1-1 and V is TRBV18; tentatively, D is TRBD1 (5 bases). The CDR3 contains 15 residues. Trimming removed 0 bases at V and 1 base at J, with 9 bases between. Germline lookup yields CDR1 KGHSH and CDR2 LQKENI. The DNA for the CDR3 is TGTGCCAGCTCACCACCCGGGGCCTCGAACACTGAAGCTTTCTTT. This translates into CASSPPGASNTEAFF.

The V and J genes are TRBV10-3 and TRBJ2-7; 12 bases are shared with TRBD2. V trimming: 8 bases; J trimming: 5 bases; junction bases outside the gene matches: 4. CDR3 length: 13 residues. The germline V gene has CDR1 ENHRY and CDR2 SYGVKD. The CDR3 reads CAIRLAGVDEQYF. The CDR3 bases are TGTGCCATCCGACTAGCGGGAGTTGACGAGCAGTACTTC.